These 19 T cell receptor beta chains originate from one sample sequenced in a study of PD-1 blockade in classical Hodgkin lymphoma. Libraries were prepared by immunoSEQ multiplex PCR; TCRdb keeps only in-frame clonotypes and omits some of them. The sample includes fewer than 6,500 clones, 70% to 80% of them seen just once. Each patient experienced a relapse that followed autologous stem cell transplantation, and brentuximab vedotin exposure varied. The specimen was peripheral blood mononuclear cells (PBMCs), collected at baseline. Receptor source: a human donor with classical Hodgkin lymphoma.

V and J are TRBV28 and TRBJ1-6, with D tentatively TRBD1 (6 bases). Per the germline V gene, CDR1 is MDHEN and CDR2 is SYDVKM. Trimming shortened V by 5 bases and J by 11 bases, and 25 bases separated the two germline ends. CDR3 size: 17 residues. The CDR3 here is CASSPLPGQHKSPPLHF. The CDR3 coding sequence is TGTGCCAGCAGTCCCTTACCCGGACAGCACAAAAGTCCACCCCTCCACTTT.

The chain carries TRBV2 and TRBJ2-6; D unclear. CDR1 SNHLY and CDR2 FYNNEI come from the germline V gene. V was clipped by 5 bases and J by 0 bases, with 8 bases between them. The CDR3 is 15 residues long. As DNA, the CDR3 is TGTGCCAGCAGTCTTGAAAGCTCTGGGGCCAACGTCCTGACTTTC. This codes for CASSLESSGANVLTF.

This clone was observed a handful of times. The chain couples TRBV5-5 to TRBJ2-3; 11 bases are a match to TRBD1. Trimming at V came to 4 bases and at J to 5 bases, leaving 9 bases not matched to a gene. The CDR3 is made up of 16 amino acids. CDR1 SGHKS and CDR2 YYEKEE come from the germline V gene (reference sequence). The CDR3 nucleotides read TGTGCCAGCAGCAAAGATCCGGGACAGGGGGGAGATACGCAGTATTTT. Its protein is CASSKDPGQGGDTQYF.

The J gene is TRBJ1-1, the V gene TRBV29-1; D may be TRBD1 (5 bases). The V and J ends lost 7 bases and 4 bases respectively, with 25 bases between them. The germline gives CDR1 SQVTM, CDR2 ANQGSEA. This CDR3 is 16 amino acids long. CDR3 loop: CSAGATAGTRSTEAFF. As DNA, the CDR3 is TGCAGCGCAGGCGCCACGGCCGGGACGCGGTCCACTGAAGCTTTCTTT.

The chain links TRBV14 to TRBJ2-1; TRBD2 agrees at 11 bases. J was trimmed by 4 bases and V by 3 bases; bases with no gene match: 5. CDR1 is SGHDN and CDR2 is FVKESK in the germline V gene. CDR3 length: 16 amino acids. DNA for the CDR3: TGTGCCAGCAGCCAGGTAGCGGGAGGGCCGTACAATGAGCAGTTCTTC. It translates to CASSQVAGGPYNEQFF.

In its sample, this clone was seen a few times. J is TRBJ2-7 and V is TRBV5-4; 7 nucleotides match TRBD2. The CDR3 loop spans 15 amino acids. V lost 4 bases and J lost 0; bases outside the gene matches: 7. CDR1 SGHNT and CDR2 YYREEE come from the germline V gene (reference sequence). DNA for the CDR3: TGTGCCAGCAGCGTTAGCGGGTGGAGCTCCTACGAGCAGTACTTC. Its protein product is CASSVSGWSSYEQYF.

This clone was observed once. V gene TRBV7-2 combines with J gene TRBJ2-3; TRBD2 matches at 7 bases. V was clipped by 4 bases and J by 0 bases; unmatched bases: 7. Germline assignment: CDR1 SGHTA and CDR2 FQGNSA. The CDR3 extends over 16 amino acids. CDR3 sequence: CASSSRGVGSTDTQYF. In DNA form, the CDR3 reads TGTGCCAGCAGCTCCCGGGGGGTTGGTAGCACAGATACGCAGTATTTT.

The CDR3 sequence: CASRVNLRGGELFF. For the CDR3, the DNA is TGTGCCAGCAGGGTTAATTTGAGGGGTGGGGAGCTGTTTTTT. The V gene is TRBV2, the J gene TRBJ2-2; either TRBD1 or TRBD2 may supply D (5 bases each). V dropped 6 bases and J dropped 8 bases, with 16 bases sitting between them. CDR3 length: 14 residues. Germline values: CDR1 SNHLY, CDR2 FYNNEI.

The rearrangement joins TRBV10-1 to TRBJ1-5, with D hard to call. V was clipped by 6 bases and J by 4 bases, with 7 bases between them. This CDR3 has 12 residues. Looked up from germline, CDR1 is WNHNN and CDR2 is SYGVQD (reference sequence). The CDR3 reads CASRGGNQPQHF. The CDR3 DNA is TGCGCCAGCAGAGGCGGGAATCAGCCCCAGCATTTT.

V gene TRBV13 combines with J gene TRBJ2-1, with 10 bases aligning to TRBD2. The V gene's germline CDR1 is PRHDT and CDR2 FYEKMQ (reference sequence). Germline trimming cut 4 bases from V and 3 bases from J; bases unmatched to any gene: 6. The CDR3 is 16 amino acids. CDR3 sequence: CASSSTTSGYYNEQFF. CDR3 nucleotides: TGTGCCAGCAGCTCAACGACTAGCGGGTACTACAATGAGCAGTTCTTC.

Only a few counts were recorded for this clone. The rearrangement uses TRBV7-3 and TRBJ2-7; D is unresolved. Germline V gene sequence: CDR1 SGHTA, CDR2 FQGTGA. V was shortened by 4 bases and J by 4 bases, with 11 bases between the two germline ends. CDR3 length: 13 amino acids. CDR3 nucleotide sequence: TGTGCCAGCAGCTCTAGGACCTCGTACGAGCAGTACTTC. Translated, it gives CASSSRTSYEQYF.

This clone came up once. This sequence joins TRBV7-2 and TRBJ2-2, with 14 positions matching TRBD2. Germline CDR1 and CDR2: SGHTA and FQGNSA. The length of the CDR3 is 19 residues. V was pared by 6 bases and J by 2 bases, with 11 bases of the junction left unmatched. CDR3 protein: CASSSGLAGVKVNTGELFF. CDR3 nucleotide sequence: TGTGCCAGCAGTTCGGGACTAGCGGGAGTCAAAGTTAACACCGGGGAGCTGTTTTTT. The variable domain in full, with the rest retrieved from reference TRBV7-2 and TRBJ2-2, is GAGVSQSPSNKVTEKGKDVELRCDPISGHTALYWYRQSLGQGLEFLIYFQGNSAPDKSGLPSDRFSAERTGGSVSTLTIQRTQQEDSAVYLCASSSGLAGVKVNTGELFFGEGSRLTVL.

This clone was observed a handful of times. The germline gene is not matched at one end of the junction; a read error may be the cause. This same CDR3 is encoded by further DNA sequences in the sample. The chain links TRBV4-1 to TRBJ1-1; a possible D gene is TRBD1 (5 bases). There are 15 residues in the CDR3. CDR1 is MGHRA and CDR2 is YSYEKL in the germline V gene. CDR3 sequence (DNA): TGTGCCAGCAGCCCCAGGTCTGACAGAAACACTGAAGCTTTCTTT. Protein product: CASSPRSDRNTEAFF.

V is TRBV5-1 and J is TRBJ1-2, with TRBD1 matching 9 bases. Germline trimming cut 3 bases from V and 1 base from J; bases unmatched to any gene: 10. CDR1 SGHRS and CDR2 YFSETQ come from the germline V gene. CDR3 size: 17 residues. The CDR3 region has the DNA TGCGCCAGCAGCTGGACAGGGGCCACCGATTTTAACTATGGCTACACCTTC. Its protein product is CASSWTGATDFNYGYTF.

The V and J genes are TRBV7-9 and TRBJ2-5; the D is unclear. The CDR3 runs 12 residues. Per germline, CDR1 SEHNR and CDR2 FQNEAQ (reference sequence). V lost 5 bases and J lost 0, with 4 bases in between. CDR3 protein: CASSPDQETQYF. The CDR3 DNA follows: TGTGCCAGCAGCCCGGACCAAGAGACCCAGTACTTC.

J is TRBJ2-1 and V is TRBV10-1; 7 bases map to TRBD2. This CDR3 spans 14 amino acids. V lost 8 bases, J lost 6 bases, and 10 bases stayed unmatched. The germline CDR1 and CDR2 sequences are WNHNN and SYGVQD (reference sequence). CDR3 DNA sequence: TGCGCCAGCGCGGCCCAGCGGGGTGCCAATGAGCAGTTCTTC. Translated: CASAAQRGANEQFF.

This chain links TRBV23-1 with TRBJ2-4; 12 bases are shared with TRBD1. TRBV23-1 is placed among ORFs of uncertain function. V trimming: 9 bases; J trimming: 1 base; junction bases outside the gene matches: 16. The CDR3 consists of 19 residues. This CDR3 reads CARLPTGQGARGAKNIQYF. The CDR3 DNA reads TGCGCCAGGCTCCCAACGGGACAGGGGGCTCGCGGTGCCAAAAACATTCAGTACTTC.

V gene TRBV28 combines with J gene TRBJ2-1; 7 nucleotides align to TRBD2. V dropped 8 bases and J dropped 10; count of bases not matched to a gene: 17. CDR1 is MDHEN, CDR2 SYDVKM, per germline. The CDR3 sequence is 15 residues long. The CDR3 is CASHKRDYSEGEQFF. CDR3 DNA sequence: TGTGCCAGCCACAAGAGGGACTACTCAGAAGGAGAGCAGTTCTTC.

This clone was picked up a small number of times. This chain uses TRBV18 with TRBJ2-6; D unresolved. The CDR3 is 16 residues long. V lost 4 bases and J 0 bases, leaving 10 bases between the germline ends. CDR1 KGHSH and CDR2 LQKENI come from the germline V gene. The CDR3 reads CASSRRQTSGANVLTF. CDR3 bases: TGTGCCAGCTCACGGAGACAAACCTCTGGGGCCAACGTCCTGACTTTC.